This T cell receptor (beta chain) was sequenced during a study of cytomegalovirus exposure and HLA in healthy donors. Overall study results and limits: Available immune exposure information was restricted to CMV serostatus only. Researchers counted 164 TCR beta chains as cytomegalovirus-associated.

The PCR ran on 60 Vbeta and 13 Jbeta primers. Repertoires were generated with immunoSEQ multiplex PCR, while TCRdb's copy carries only in-frame clones and drops some. The sample consists of 150,000 or so clones, around 80% of them appearing once. Notes on this clone: The antigen remains undetermined.

V lost 2 bases to trimming and J lost 6 bases, with 13 bases between them. CDR3 length: 15 residues. Looked up from germline, CDR1 is LGHNA and CDR2 is YNFKEQ. The sample taken for sequencing was PBMCs. This TCR came from a woman between 45 and 65 years old in good health and CMV-seropositive. The chain employs TRBV4-2 and TRBJ2-2; maybe TRBD2 (6 bases). Written as DNA, the CDR3 is TGTGCCAGCAGCCAACCGGGACTCCGGGCCGGGGAGCTGTTTTTT. The encoded protein is CASSQPGLRAGELFF.